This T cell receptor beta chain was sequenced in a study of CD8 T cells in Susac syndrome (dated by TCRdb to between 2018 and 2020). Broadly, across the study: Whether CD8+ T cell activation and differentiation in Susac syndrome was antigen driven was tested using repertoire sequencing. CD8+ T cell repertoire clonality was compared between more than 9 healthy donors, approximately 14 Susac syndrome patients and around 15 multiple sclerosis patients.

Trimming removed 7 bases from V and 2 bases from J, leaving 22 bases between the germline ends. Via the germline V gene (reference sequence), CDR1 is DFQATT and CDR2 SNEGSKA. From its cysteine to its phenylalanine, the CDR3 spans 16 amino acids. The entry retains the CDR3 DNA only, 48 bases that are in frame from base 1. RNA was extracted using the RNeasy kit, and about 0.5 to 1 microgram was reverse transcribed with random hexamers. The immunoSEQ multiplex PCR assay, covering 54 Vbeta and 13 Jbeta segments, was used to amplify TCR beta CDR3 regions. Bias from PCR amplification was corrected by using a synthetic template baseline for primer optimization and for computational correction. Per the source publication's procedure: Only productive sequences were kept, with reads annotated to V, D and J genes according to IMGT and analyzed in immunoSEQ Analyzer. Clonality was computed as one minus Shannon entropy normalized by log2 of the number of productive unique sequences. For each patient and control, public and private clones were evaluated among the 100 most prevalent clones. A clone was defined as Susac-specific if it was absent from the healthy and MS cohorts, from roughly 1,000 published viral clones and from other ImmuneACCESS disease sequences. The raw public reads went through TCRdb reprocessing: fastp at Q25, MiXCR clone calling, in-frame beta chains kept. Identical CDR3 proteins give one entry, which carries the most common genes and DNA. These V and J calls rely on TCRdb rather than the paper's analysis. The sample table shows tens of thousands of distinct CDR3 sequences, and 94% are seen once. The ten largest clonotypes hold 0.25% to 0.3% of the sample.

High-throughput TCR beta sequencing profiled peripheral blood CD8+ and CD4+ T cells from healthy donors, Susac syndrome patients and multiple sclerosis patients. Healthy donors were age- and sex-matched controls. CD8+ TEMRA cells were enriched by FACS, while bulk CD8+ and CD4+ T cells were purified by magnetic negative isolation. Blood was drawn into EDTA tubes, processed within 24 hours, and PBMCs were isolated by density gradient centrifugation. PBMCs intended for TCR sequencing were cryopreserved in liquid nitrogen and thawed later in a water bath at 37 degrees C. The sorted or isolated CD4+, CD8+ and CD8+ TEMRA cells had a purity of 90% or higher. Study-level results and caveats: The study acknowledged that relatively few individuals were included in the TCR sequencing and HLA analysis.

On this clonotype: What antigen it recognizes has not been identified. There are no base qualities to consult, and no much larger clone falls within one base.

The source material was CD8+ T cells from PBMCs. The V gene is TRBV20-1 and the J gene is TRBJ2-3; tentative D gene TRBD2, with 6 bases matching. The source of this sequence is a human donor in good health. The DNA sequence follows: TGCAGTGGCCCGAGGGCGCTAGCGAGGGTCACAGATACGCAGTATTTT. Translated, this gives CSGPRALARVTDTQYF.